This TCR beta chain stems from a study of blood T cell repertoires in COVID-19 (dated by TCRdb to the early 2020s). Study-wide context: Samples covering the acute and convalescent phases of COVID-19 were provided by collaborators in the United States, Italy and Spain. The dataset comprised deeply sampled blood TCRbeta repertoires from subjects exposed to, actively infected with, or recovered from COVID-19. Nearly every sample came with metadata listing a de-identified subject ID, COVID-19 status, age in years and sex. The material from the prospective study consisted of cDNA or gDNA derived from T cells, B-cell-depleted T cells, or PBMCs. Samples came from the ongoing ImmuneRACE study (first 160 participants) plus 1,254 subjects from 6 global collaborators. Where HLA class I and class II types were available, the types were taken from metadata supplied by the sample provider, not from assay-based typing. A freely available public database, intended as a resource for researchers studying the immune response to SARS-CoV-2, is where the repertoires were released.

Enrolling through a virtual design, the prospective study's participants ranged in age from roughly 18 to 89 years and lived across roughly 24 United States geographic areas. To assign participants to cohorts, the prospective study relied on clinical history that participants themselves reported in a screening survey and a study questionnaire. Recovered participants in ImmuneRACE Cohort 3 were defined by two consecutive negative NP/OP PCR tests, clearance by a healthcare professional, or resolution of symptoms. In the prospective study, mobile phlebotomists collected whole blood, serum and a nasopharyngeal or oropharyngeal swab from each participant. Over a roughly two-month period, participants in the prospective study had the option of providing additional blood draws and questionnaires. Before DNA extraction, prospective study blood samples were shipped either frozen or at room temperature.

There are 16 amino acids in the CDR3, from cysteine to phenylalanine inclusive. This entry keeps only the CDR3 DNA: 48 bases, framed from base 1. V loses 0 bases, J loses 1 base, and the germline ends lie 10 bases apart. Via the germline V gene, CDR1 is SGDLS and CDR2 YYNGEE. Concerning this clone itself: Its antigen is unknown. Nothing much larger sits one base from this clone, and base qualities are not available.

Overall study results and their limits: Clinical and demographic metadata were provided uncurated, with the amount varying by source and participant.

TCRbeta CDR3 regions were amplified from genomic DNA by means of the immunoSEQ Assay, a bias-controlled multiplex PCR. The original methods were these. The number of nucleated cells in each sample was estimated by amplification of reference gene primers within the assay. Sequence reads were collapsed and filtered to measure the absolute abundance of every unique TCRbeta CDR3 rearrangement. Productive Simpson clonality was computed per sample as the square root of Simpson's diversity index over productive rearrangements. TCRdb took over this immuneACCESS table, retaining in-frame rearrangements with V and J assigned. Such tables are incomplete; in checked studies, under half of the missing clones stem from an unresolved V gene, and the remainder is unexplained. Clonal size and the V and J genes are those of that table, whereas D and trimming came from the DNA. This sample has 250,000 or so clones in its table, and around nine tenths of those were observed once. Around 2.4% of the sample lies in the top ten.

In this chain, TRBV9 is recombined with TRBJ1-4; tentative D gene TRBD1, with 5 bases matching. This receptor was obtained from a woman in her late teens or twenties who had recovered from COVID-19. The sequencing sample was made of PBMCs or T cells enriched from blood (not recorded which). The CDR3 protein: CASSVGPTGTNEKLFF. At the DNA level, the sequence is TGTGCCAGCAGCGTAGGTCCCACAGGAACTAATGAAAAACTGTTTTTT.